The next 21 T cell receptor beta chains were all read from a single sample in a study of cytomegalovirus exposure and HLA in healthy donors. Primers: 60 Vbeta forward and 13 Jbeta reverse. Assay used: immunoSEQ multiplex PCR; TCRdb lists only in-frame clones, some missing. The table includes some 140,000 clones, around 79% detected once. Sequencing used PBMCs. The origin of the receptors is a man younger than 35 in good health and CMV-seronegative.

This chain connects TRBV4-1 to TRBJ1-4; no clear D gene. CDR1 MGHRA and CDR2 YSYEKL come from the germline V gene. This CDR3 has 20 amino acids. V was cut by 2 bases and J by 0 bases, with 22 bases left in between. The CDR3 here is CASSQLSSHSRHATNEKLFF. The CDR3 DNA reads TGCGCCAGCAGCCAACTCTCCAGCCACTCCAGACACGCAACTAATGAAAAACTGTTTTTT.

The count of this clone is one. The rearrangement links TRBV4-3 to TRBJ1-2; no reliable D call. Germline values: CDR1 LGHNA, CDR2 YSLEER. This CDR3 region has 12 residues. The ends were cut back, 0 bases at V and 6 bases at J, with 5 bases in the middle. For the CDR3, the DNA is TGCGCCAGCAGCCAAGATACAAATGGCTACACCTTC. It translates to CASSQDTNGYTF.

The chain is built from TRBV7-8 and TRBJ2-3; D is perhaps TRBD1 (5 bases). The CDR3 has 14 amino acids. V shed 5 bases and J shed 3 bases, with 12 bases lying between them. Germline CDR1 and CDR2: SGHVS and FQNEAQ. The CDR3 nucleotides are TGTGCCAGCAGCCCAGGGATTTGGACAGATACGCAGTATTTT. Residues: CASSPGIWTDTQYF.

The V call is TRBV6-5, the J call TRBJ1-2, with 11 bases matching TRBD1. This CDR3 is 14 amino acids long. V lost 6 bases, J lost 8 bases, and 8 bases stayed unmatched. Germline loops: CDR1 MNHEY, CDR2 SVGAGI. CDR3 DNA sequence: TGTGCCAGCAGCCCATGGACAGGGGGCGACGGCTACACCTTC. Protein product: CASSPWTGGDGYTF.

The chain joins TRBV27 to TRBJ1-3, with D perhaps matching TRBD1 (5 bases). The CDR3 loop spans 12 amino acids. Deletions cut 6 bases from V and 5 bases from J, with 8 bases between. The germline gives CDR1 MNHEY, CDR2 SMNVEV (reference sequence). CDR3 coding DNA: TGTGCCAGCAGGGACAACCGAAACACCATATATTTT. It is translated as CASRDNRNTIYF.

This clone was detected only once. The chain has TRBV7-8 and TRBJ1-2, with TRBD1 as a possible D gene (5 bases). The germline V gene has CDR1 SGHVS and CDR2 FQNEAQ. The length of the CDR3 is 14 residues. Trimming left V 1 base short and J 6 bases short, with 12 bases between. CDR3 loop: CASSLEWGEDGYTF. Written as DNA, the CDR3 is TGTGCCAGCAGCTTAGAGTGGGGGGAGGATGGCTACACCTTC.

The chain joins TRBV29-1 to TRBJ2-5, with D tentatively TRBD1 (5 bases). From germline, CDR1 is SQVTM and CDR2 ANQGSEA. V lost 2 bases and J 5 bases, leaving 9 bases between the germline ends. The CDR3 spans 12 residues. The CDR3, as DNA: TGCAGCGTTGAACAGGGTCCCGAGACCCAGTACTTC. This encodes CSVEQGPETQYF.

The chain carries TRBV5-1 and TRBJ1-1; perhaps TRBD1 as D (5 bases). Trimming pared 3 bases from V and 2 bases from J, leaving 20 bases between. This CDR3 comprises 17 residues. Germline V CDR1 and CDR2: SGHRS, YFSETQ. CDR3 loop: CASSSQPGVGGNTEAFF. The CDR3 DNA reads TGCGCCAGCAGCTCCCAACCGGGGGTGGGTGGCAACACTGAAGCTTTCTTT.

This chain uses TRBV7-2 with TRBJ1-1, with TRBD1 as a possible D gene (5 bases). Germline CDR1 and CDR2: SGHTA and FQGNSA. The CDR3 consists of 15 residues. V was cut by 5 bases and J by 6 bases, with 19 bases left in between. This CDR3 is CASSQGLGIPPEAFF. The CDR3 DNA reads TGTGCCAGCAGCCAGGGTCTAGGGATCCCGCCTGAAGCTTTCTTT. Based on the CDR3 plus reference TRBV7-2 and TRBJ1-1, the full variable domain is GAGVSQSPSNKVTEKGKDVELRCDPISGHTALYWYRQSLGQGLEFLIYFQGNSAPDKSGLPSDRFSAERTGGSVSTLTIQRTQQEDSAVYLCASSQGLGIPPEAFFGQGTRLTVV.

The chain recombines TRBV5-5 with TRBJ2-7, with D possibly being TRBD1 (6 bases). Trimming took off 2 bases at V and 2 bases at J, with 14 bases between the two ends. Germline V gene sequence: CDR1 SGHKS, CDR2 YYEKEE (reference sequence). The CDR3 sequence is 15 residues long. CDR3 residues: CASSFVQGWTYEQYF. The DNA for the CDR3 is TGTGCCAGCAGCTTCGTCCAGGGGTGGACCTACGAGCAGTACTTC.

J is TRBJ1-1 and V is TRBV5-8, with a tentative D call TRBD1 (6 bases). Germline CDR1 and CDR2: SGHTS and YDEGEE. The CDR3 sequence is 16 residues long. V was trimmed by 0 bases and J by 3 bases, leaving 15 bases between them. The chain's CDR3 is CASSLEGPYRDTEAFF. The DNA of the CDR3 is TGTGCCAGCAGCTTGGAGGGGCCTTACAGGGACACTGAAGCTTTCTTT.

CDR3 coding DNA: TGCGCCAGCAGCTTGGAAGGGGGAGACGGCAATCAGCCCCAGCATTTT. It specifies CASSLEGGDGNQPQHF. V gene TRBV5-1 combines with J gene TRBJ1-5, with D tentatively TRBD1 (6 bases). Per the germline V gene, CDR1 is SGHRS and CDR2 is YFSETQ. Trimming took off 0 bases at V and 2 bases at J, with 12 bases between the two ends. The CDR3 runs 16 residues.

V and J are TRBV4-1 and TRBJ1-1; D is perhaps TRBD1 (5 bases). CDR3 length equals 15 residues. Trimming pared 6 bases from V and 1 base from J, leaving 15 bases between. Germline loops: CDR1 MGHRA, CDR2 YSYEKL. The CDR3, as DNA: TGCGCCAGCAGTCGCCCCCTCGACAGGAACACTGAAGCTTTCTTT. Translated: CASSRPLDRNTEAFF.

This clone appeared once. The rearrangement joins TRBV19 to TRBJ2-5; the match to TRBD2 covers 14 bases. Per the germline V gene, CDR1 is LNHDA and CDR2 is SQIVND (reference sequence). The CDR3 is 15 residues long. Unmatched junction bases numbered 3, after V lost 5 bases and J lost 4 bases. The CDR3 is CASSLGLAGVETQYF. The CDR3 region has the DNA TGTGCCAGTAGTCTGGGACTAGCGGGGGTAGAGACCCAGTACTTC.

This clone was observed a handful of times. This chain joins TRBV6-5 and TRBJ2-6, with unresolved D. The CDR3 contains 15 residues. Trimming shortened V by 0 bases and J by 2 bases, and 5 bases separated the two germline ends. The germline V gene encodes CDR1 MNHEY and CDR2 SVGAGI. Written as DNA, the CDR3 is TGTGCCAGCAGTTACTCAGCCGCTGGGGCCAACGTCCTGACTTTC. Amino acids: CASSYSAAGANVLTF.

The rearrangement links TRBV6-5 to TRBJ1-2, with 7 bases aligning to TRBD1. The CDR3 is 14 amino acids. V was clipped by 2 bases and J by 4 bases; unmatched bases: 4. CDR1 is MNHEY and CDR2 is SVGAGI in the germline V gene. This CDR3 is CASSYTRDSYGYTF. DNA of the CDR3: TGTGCCAGCAGTTACACTCGGGACAGCTATGGCTACACCTTC.

This clone showed up just a few times. This chain connects TRBV4-3 to TRBJ1-4; TRBD1 aligns across 11 bases. This CDR3 is 16 amino acids long. CDR1 and CDR2 from the germline V gene are LGHNA and YSLEER. V was pared by 0 bases and J by 8 bases, with 5 bases of the junction left unmatched. CDR3: CASSQDPGTGGEKLFF. CDR3 bases: TGCGCCAGCAGCCAAGATCCCGGGACAGGGGGGGAAAAACTGTTTTTT.

The chain is built from TRBV2 and TRBJ1-4; 7 nucleotides align to TRBD1. Losses at the gene ends were 6 bases for V and 0 bases for J; bases not matched to a gene: 4. Germline V CDR1 and CDR2: SNHLY, FYNNEI. The CDR3 contains 15 residues. CDR3 in DNA: TGTGCCAGCAGATTCGGGACAGCAACTAATGAAAAACTGTTTTTT. Amino acid sequence: CASRFGTATNEKLFF.

The chain carries TRBV7-9 and TRBJ1-1; 7 bases are shared with TRBD1. Trimming cost V 3 bases and J 3 bases; bases outside gene matches: 4. The germline CDR1 and CDR2 sequences are SEHNR and FQNEAQ (reference sequence). The CDR3 is made up of 14 amino acids. This CDR3 is CASSFRGSDTEAFF. The CDR3 DNA sequence: TGTGCCAGCAGCTTCAGGGGGAGCGACACTGAAGCTTTCTTT. Full variable domain (outside the CDR3, taken from reference TRBV7-9 and TRBJ1-1): DTGVSQNPRHKITKRGQNVTFRCDPISEHNRLYWYRQTLGQGPEFLTYFQNEAQLEKSRLLSDRFSAERPKGSFSTLEIQRTEQGDSAMYLCASSFRGSDTEAFFGQGTRLTVV.

The chain recombines TRBV14 with TRBJ2-7; 8 positions match TRBD2. The CDR3 contains 15 residues. Germline V gives CDR1 SGHDN, CDR2 FVKESK. V lost 3 bases, J lost 6 bases, and 10 bases stayed unmatched. CDR3 in amino acids: CASSQLGLGRGEQYF. The CDR3 DNA sequence: TGTGCCAGCAGCCAGTTGGGACTAGGGAGGGGCGAGCAGTACTTC.

This clone has only a few counts. Other DNA sequences of this sample code for an identical CDR3. This sequence joins TRBV19 and TRBJ1-1; D uncertain. The germline CDR1 and CDR2 sequences are LNHDA and SQIVND (reference sequence). V was clipped by 3 bases and J by 1 base, with 6 bases between them. CDR3 length: 13 residues. CDR3 loop: CASSIGRNTEAFF. CDR3 nucleotide sequence: TGTGCCAGTAGTATTGGCAGGAACACTGAAGCTTTCTTT.